One sample yielded the 18 T cell receptor beta chains listed below, sequenced in a study of T cell changes during pregnancy in multiple sclerosis. Libraries were prepared by immunoSEQ multiplex PCR; TCRdb keeps only in-frame clonotypes and omits some of them. This sample carries about 51,000 clones, around 94% of them seen once, and the ten largest clones take roughly 0.58%. The sequencing here drew on CD4+ T cells from peripheral blood mononuclear cells, taken in the second trimester of pregnancy. These receptors came from a female donor with multiple sclerosis, enrolled in a pregnancy study.

The chain employs TRBV7-6 and TRBJ2-1; 11 bases map to TRBD2. CDR1 and CDR2 (germline): SGHVS, FNYEAQ. CDR3 size: 16 residues. Losses at the gene ends were 6 bases for V and 4 bases for J; bases not matched to a gene: 8. This CDR3 reads CASRSIGTSGYNEQFF. CDR3 in DNA: TGTGCCAGCAGGTCAATCGGGACTAGCGGATACAATGAGCAGTTCTTC.

The V call is TRBV18, the J call TRBJ1-5; perhaps TRBD1 as D (6 bases). Germline values: CDR1 KGHSH, CDR2 LQKENI. This CDR3 comprises 15 residues. V was trimmed by 2 bases and J by 6 bases, leaving 14 bases between them. In DNA, the CDR3 is TGTGCCAGCTCACCAACAGGGCAGCCGGCTCAGCCCCAGCATTTT. The encoded protein is CASSPTGQPAQPQHF.

The CDR3 sequence is CAWRARLRAYEQYF. CDR3 DNA: TGTGCCTGGAGGGCCAGGCTGAGGGCCTACGAGCAGTACTTC. This chain connects TRBV30 to TRBJ2-7; TRBD2 might be the D (5 bases). The CDR3 runs to 14 residues. The germline V gene has CDR1 GTSNPN and CDR2 SVGIG (reference sequence). Between the trimmed V and J ends, which lost 3 bases and 2 bases, there was a span of 14 bases.

The chain has TRBV6-6 and TRBJ2-2; the match to TRBD1 covers 7 bases. Germline CDR1 MNHNY, CDR2 SVGAGI (reference sequence). Trimming at V came to 6 bases and at J to 0 bases, leaving 7 bases not matched to a gene. There are 16 residues in the CDR3. Written as DNA, the CDR3 is TGTGCCAGCAGCAAAAGGACAGGTGCGAACACCGGGGAGCTGTTTTTT. Translated, it gives CASSKRTGANTGELFF.

This sequence joins TRBV19 and TRBJ2-2; D remains ambiguous. Germline assignment: CDR1 LNHDA and CDR2 SQIVND (reference sequence). Trimming cost V 4 bases and J 8 bases, with 5 bases left between them. CDR3 length: 11 amino acids. The CDR3 nucleotides read TGTGCCAGTAGTACAGCGGGGGAGCTGTTTTTT. It yields the protein CASSTAGELFF.

This chain links TRBV10-3 with TRBJ2-5; D ambiguous. The CDR3 length is 14 residues. Trimming took off 0 bases at V and 3 bases at J, with 8 bases between the two ends. Looked up from germline, CDR1 is ENHRY and CDR2 is SYGVKD. Here the CDR3 reads CAISESHREETQYF. Written as DNA, the CDR3 is TGTGCCATCAGTGAGTCGCACAGAGAAGAGACCCAGTACTTC.

This chain connects TRBV10-1 to TRBJ2-3; 11 bases are shared with TRBD2. Germline V gene data show CDR1 as WNHNN and CDR2 as SYGVQD (reference sequence). J was trimmed by 6 bases and V by 3 bases; bases with no gene match: 11. This CDR3 spans 17 amino acids. The CDR3 DNA is TGCGCCAGCAGTGATGGGCCCCATAGCGGGGGGGAGGATACGCAGTATTTT. This gives the protein CASSDGPHSGGEDTQYF.

The chain links TRBV30 to TRBJ2-7, with D possibly TRBD2 on 5 matching bases. The CDR3 loop spans 12 amino acids. Germline V gene lookup returns CDR1 GTSNPN and CDR2 SVGIG (reference sequence). Deletions cut 1 base from V and 6 bases from J, with 10 bases between. This chain's CDR3 is CAWSGAAGEQYF. The CDR3, as DNA: TGTGCCTGGAGTGGGGCTGCGGGCGAGCAGTACTTC. Supplemented by reference TRBV30 and TRBJ2-7, the full variable domain reads SQTIHQWPATLVQPVGSPLSLECTVEGTSNPNLYWYRQAAGRGLQLLFYSVGIGQISSEVPQNLSASRPQDRQFILSSKKLLLSDSGFYLCAWSGAAGEQYFGPGTRLTVT.

This clone appeared once. The chain recombines TRBV18 with TRBJ2-7; TRBD1 agrees at 10 bases. The germline V gene has CDR1 KGHSH and CDR2 LQKENI. V lost 5 bases and J lost 6; bases outside the gene matches: 7. The CDR3 contains 14 residues. The CDR3, as DNA: TGTGCCAGCTCAGACAGGGGGCTAGCTCTCGAGCAGTACTTC. Its protein product is CASSDRGLALEQYF.

The chain couples TRBV6-5 to TRBJ2-1; 12 bases map to TRBD2. Germline CDR1 MNHEY, CDR2 SVGAGI. This CDR3 region has 14 residues. V was pared by 6 bases and J by 9 bases, with 6 bases of the junction left unmatched. The CDR3 sequence is CASSPTSGGGEQFF. CDR3 DNA: TGTGCCAGCAGCCCGACTAGCGGGGGAGGTGAGCAGTTCTTC.

This chain connects TRBV21-1 to TRBJ2-2; the D segment call TRBD1 is taken from the table without a DNA check. TRBV21-1 is recorded as a pseudogene. This CDR3 has 14 amino acids. The chain's CDR3 is CASKGGATTGELFF. The CDR3 bases are TGTGCCAGCAAAGGGGGAGCGACCACCGGGGAGCTGTTTTTT.

V is TRBV25-1 and J is TRBJ2-2, with unresolved D. The CDR3 totals 18 residues. V dropped 1 base and J dropped 6 bases, with 21 bases sitting between them. CDR1 is MGHDK and CDR2 is SYGVNS in the germline V gene. This CDR3 is CASSELESGLSVAGELFF. The CDR3 coding sequence is TGTGCCAGCAGTGAATTGGAGTCTGGCCTGTCTGTCGCCGGGGAGCTGTTTTTT.

This clone was observed a single time. The chain is built from TRBV5-6 and TRBJ1-2; the D is unclear. Germline V gene data show CDR1 as SGHDT and CDR2 as YYEEEE. V lost 6 bases and J lost 14, with 23 bases in between. This CDR3 comprises 13 residues. The CDR3 protein is CASTARGESQCTF. The CDR3 nucleotides read TGTGCCAGCACCGCCCGGGGAGAAAGTCAGTGTACCTTC.

This chain connects TRBV7-8 to TRBJ1-1; 11 positions match TRBD1. This CDR3 has 14 amino acids. V trimming: 6 bases; J trimming: 4 bases; junction bases outside the gene matches: 4. Germline CDR1 SGHVS, CDR2 FQNEAQ. The CDR3 loop is CASRRDRGSTEAFF. The CDR3, as DNA: TGTGCCAGCAGAAGGGACAGGGGGAGCACTGAAGCTTTCTTT. Combining the CDR3 with reference TRBV7-8 and TRBJ1-1 gives the whole variable domain GAGVSQSPRYKVAKRGQDVALRCDPISGHVSLFWYQQALGQGPEFLTYFQNEAQLDKSGLPSDRFFAERPEGSVSTLKIQRTQQEDSAVYLCASRRDRGSTEAFFGQGTRLTVV.

The rearrangement joins TRBV11-1 to TRBJ2-1; TRBD1 aligns across 7 bases. The CDR3 length is 14 residues. V was clipped by 3 bases and J by 7 bases; unmatched bases: 6. The germline V gene has CDR1 SGHAT and CDR2 FQDESV (reference sequence). The DNA of the CDR3 is TGTGCCAGCAGCTTCGGGACAGCTGCTAATGAGCAGTTCTTC. Its translation: CASSFGTAANEQFF.

The CDR3 nucleotides are TGTGCCAGCAGCTTGTATAGGGGAAAATCTGGAAACACCATATATTTT. Its protein is CASSLYRGKSGNTIYF. This chain uses TRBV5-4 with TRBJ1-3, with D maybe TRBD1 (5 bases). V lost 1 base and J lost 1, with 12 bases in between. Looked up from germline, CDR1 is SGHNT and CDR2 is YYREEE (reference sequence). The CDR3 is made up of 16 amino acids. The whole variable domain, filled in from reference TRBV5-4 and TRBJ1-3, reads ETGVTQSPTHLIKTRGQQVTLRCSSQSGHNTVSWYQQALGQGPQFIFQYYREEENGRGNFPPRFSGLQFPNYSSELNVNALELDDSALYLCASSLYRGKSGNTIYFGEGSWLTVV.

This rearrangement joins TRBV7-8 to TRBJ1-1; D call uncertain. The CDR3 loop spans 13 amino acids. Germline CDR1 and CDR2: SGHVS and FQNEAQ. Trimming removed 4 bases at V and 1 base at J, with 7 bases between. The CDR3 DNA follows: TGTGCCAGCAGCTCTAAAAGGAACACTGAAGCTTTCTTT. It specifies CASSSKRNTEAFF. Full variable domain (rest looked up from reference TRBV7-8 and TRBJ1-1): GAGVSQSPRYKVAKRGQDVALRCDPISGHVSLFWYQQALGQGPEFLTYFQNEAQLDKSGLPSDRFFAERPEGSVSTLKIQRTQQEDSAVYLCASSSKRNTEAFFGQGTRLTVV.

In this sample, this clone turned up a few times. The chain is built from TRBV5-4 and TRBJ1-1, with D unclear. Trimming shortened V by 4 bases and J by 4 bases, and 26 bases separated the two germline ends. Per germline, CDR1 SGHNT and CDR2 YYREEE (reference sequence). This CDR3 is built from 18 residues. The CDR3 loop reads CASSIRDLIRSEGTEAFF. The CDR3 DNA reads TGTGCCAGCAGCATACGAGATTTGATTAGGAGTGAGGGCACTGAAGCTTTCTTT.